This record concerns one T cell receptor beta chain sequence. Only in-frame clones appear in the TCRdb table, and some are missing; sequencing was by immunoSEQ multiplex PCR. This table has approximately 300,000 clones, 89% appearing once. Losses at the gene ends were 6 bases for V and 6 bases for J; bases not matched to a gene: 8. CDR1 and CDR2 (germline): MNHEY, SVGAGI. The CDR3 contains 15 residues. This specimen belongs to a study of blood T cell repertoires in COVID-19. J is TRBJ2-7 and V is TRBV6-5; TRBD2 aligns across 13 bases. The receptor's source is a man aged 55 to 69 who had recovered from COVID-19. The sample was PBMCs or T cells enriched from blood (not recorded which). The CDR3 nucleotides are TGTGCCAGCAGGGCCGGGACTAGCGGGACCGGCGAGCAGTACTTC. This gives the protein CASRAGTSGTGEQYF.